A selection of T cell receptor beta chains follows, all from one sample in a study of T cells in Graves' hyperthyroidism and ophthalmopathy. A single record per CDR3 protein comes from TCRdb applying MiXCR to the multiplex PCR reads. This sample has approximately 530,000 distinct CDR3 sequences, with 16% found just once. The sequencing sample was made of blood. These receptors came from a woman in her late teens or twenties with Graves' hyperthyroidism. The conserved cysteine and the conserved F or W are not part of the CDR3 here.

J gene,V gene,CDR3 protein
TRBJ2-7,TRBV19,ASSIWPAGQLSYEQY
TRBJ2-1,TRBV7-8,ASSPTWYNEQF
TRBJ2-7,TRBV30,AWSPRFRLAGWGSYEQY
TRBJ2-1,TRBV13,ASSPRGRSRSYNEQF
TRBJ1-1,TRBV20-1,SARKLGRVNTEAF
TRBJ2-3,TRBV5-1,ASSQTEPARDTQY
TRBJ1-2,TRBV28,ASSSPGTASGYGYT
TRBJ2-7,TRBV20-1,SARGNPGQSPYEQY
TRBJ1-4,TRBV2,ASCPDRRGEKLF
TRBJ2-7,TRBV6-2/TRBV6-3,ASSYGQEAEQY
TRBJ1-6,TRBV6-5,ASSYSIGESPLH
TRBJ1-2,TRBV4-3,ASSQRDSPYGYT
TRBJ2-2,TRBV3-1,AVASGGEVAGELF
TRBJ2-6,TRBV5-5,ASSLVSGTGANVLT
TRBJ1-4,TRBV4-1,ASSHQGQGKGEKLF
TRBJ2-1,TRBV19,ATAQGGRLNEQF
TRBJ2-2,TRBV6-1,ASSEHYTGELF
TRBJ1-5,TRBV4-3,ASSQERTGSNQPQH
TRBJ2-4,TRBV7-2,ASSLRTGMTKNIQY
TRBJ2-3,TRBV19,ASRLAGEPDTQY
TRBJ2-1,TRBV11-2,ASSRTTRRNEQF
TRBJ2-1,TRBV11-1,ASSQGVYNEQF
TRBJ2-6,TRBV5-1,ASSTGGTGANVLT
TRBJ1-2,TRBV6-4,ASSDSIGGSDGYT
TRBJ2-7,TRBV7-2,VSSLRVPYEQY
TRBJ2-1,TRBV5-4,ASSSGLATRNEQF
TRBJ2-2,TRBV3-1,ASSKSVAGGTGELF
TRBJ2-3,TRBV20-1,SASTSGGSTDTQY
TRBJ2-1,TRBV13,ASSLLGLAGINEQF
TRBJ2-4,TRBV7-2,ASSLMPRQGVAKNIQY